The clone carrying this T cell receptor (beta chain) turned up a few times. Antigen specificity is unknown. These data come from a study of post-analysis software for immune sequencing data. Study results and limitations: Five or six TRBV segments were significantly more frequent in patients than in controls. TRBV5-6, TRBV5-1 and TRBV20-1 were among these segments. Clustering by F measure revealed strong co-clustering among samples prepared together in one batch.

With 3 bases clipped from V and 2 bases from J, the junction kept 6 bases outside the gene matches. CDR3 size: 16 residues. Per the germline V gene, CDR1 is LNHNV and CDR2 is YYDKDF (reference sequence). Libraries were made from TCR beta cDNA, and they carried unique molecular identifiers. TCRdb processed the PCR reads anew with MiXCR; each CDR3 protein has one entry. Counted here are under 650,000 distinct CDR3 sequences, about 40% occurring once; the ten biggest clones make up about 1.8%. This receptor was identified in a girl aged 5 to 17 with multiple sclerosis. Sequencing was carried out using blood. This chain joins TRBV15 and TRBJ2-4, with 8 bases fitting TRBD1. The CDR3 sequence is CATSRTGTGTKNIQYF. CDR3 sequence (DNA): TGTGCCACCAGCAGGACCGGGACAGGCACCAAAAACATTCAGTACTTC.